This T cell receptor (beta chain) was observed in a study of shared clonotypes between healthy human individuals (dated by TCRdb to the early 2020s). Regarding the complete study: Two women and a few men aged 18 to 49 years were included in the cohort. Per donor, leukapheresis produced somewhere between about 0.94 and 9 billion PBMCs. To estimate repertoire size and how much clonotype sharing occurs between individuals, the study deeply sequenced the blood TCR repertoires of about five healthy adults. Libraries were prepared and TCR repertoires were sequenced by different laboratories using diverse techniques, in order to increase sequencing depth and limit assay-specific biases.

This clone came up a few times. What antigen it recognizes has not been identified. Per-base quality was not reported, and no clone a single base away is much larger than it. Using the deep immunoSEQ assay, TCR CDR3 regions were amplified from genomic DNA by multiplex PCR. Genomic DNA extracted from each cell subset was distributed evenly over all wells of several immunoSEQ 96-well plates, and each plate served as one replicate. For unsorted PBMC, each replicate PCR was loaded with about 270 ng genomic DNA, equivalent to tens of thousands of T cell genomes. Genomic DNA from unsorted PBMC was sequenced over ten immunoSEQ deep assay plates. The purified libraries were quantified using a Qubit 3.0 fluorometer, sized with a Bioanalyzer 2100, and then quantified again using the KAPA Library Quantification kit. Each immunoSEQ 96-well plate was sequenced on its own single-read 150-cycle Illumina NextSeq 550 flow cell. Per the authors' processing: Because the immunoSEQ output held only junctional sequences and lacked quality scores, the filtering could not match the filtering applied to full-length reads. To assign V/J genes and CDR3, sequences were annotated against IMGT germline references using PyIR, a Python wrapper for IgBLAST v1.9. Reads with weak V/J assignments (E-value above 1e-6), missing CDR3, stop codons, out-of-frame junctions, or ambiguous translated residues were removed. A V3J clonotype was defined by an identical inferred V gene, J gene, and CDR3 amino acid sequence. Percentage overlap between repertoires was computed as shared unique clonotypes divided by the size of the smaller repertoire. Three approaches were used to assess repertoire richness: RTK rarefaction, the Chao1 estimator, and Recon v2.1 estimates of unobserved clonotypes. TCRdb took over this immuneACCESS table, retaining in-frame rearrangements with V and J assigned. Such tables are incomplete; in checked studies, under half of the missing clones stem from an unresolved V gene, and the remainder is unexplained. Clone size and the V and J calls come from that table; the DNA yielded D and trimming. The sample table contains about 490,000 clones; only one count was recorded for around 85% of them. The leading ten clones occupy roughly 13% of the sample.

Donors were healthy HIV-negative adults with no recently reported acute infections or vaccinations. All donors were Caucasian adults living in Nashville, Tennessee, USA. For unsorted samples, roughly 90 million PBMCs were counted, and genomic DNA was extracted using the QIAamp DNA Blood Mini kit. After blood collection by leukapheresis, PBMCs were isolated using Ficoll-Histopaque density gradient centrifugation and then cryopreserved in the vapor phase of liquid nitrogen. The investigation overall reported the following: Pairwise subsampling indicated that sequencing depth was expected to affect the degree of clonotype sharing among donors. Because the study included a small number of donors, the genetic and exposure-history diversity represented was limited. Sampling was restricted to blood, and TCR repertoires in tissues likely differ from the TCR repertoires found in blood.

V is reduced by 3 bases and J by 9 bases, leaving a spacing of 15 bases between them. The germline V gene supplies CDR1 KGHSH and CDR2 LQKENI. The CDR3 runs 14 residues from the cysteine to the phenylalanine. CDR3 DNA only is kept here, 42 bases in frame from base 1. This TCR was recovered from a woman between 40 and 55 years old in good health. Some clones in this sample may be carry-over from other donors' samples. The chain links TRBV18 with TRBJ1-5; perhaps TRBD1 is the D gene, with 5 bases matching. Source material: PBMCs. The CDR3 region reads CASSPGRRLGPQHF. The sequenced DNA: TGTGCCAGCTCACCGGGGCGGAGGCTAGGGCCCCAGCATTTT.